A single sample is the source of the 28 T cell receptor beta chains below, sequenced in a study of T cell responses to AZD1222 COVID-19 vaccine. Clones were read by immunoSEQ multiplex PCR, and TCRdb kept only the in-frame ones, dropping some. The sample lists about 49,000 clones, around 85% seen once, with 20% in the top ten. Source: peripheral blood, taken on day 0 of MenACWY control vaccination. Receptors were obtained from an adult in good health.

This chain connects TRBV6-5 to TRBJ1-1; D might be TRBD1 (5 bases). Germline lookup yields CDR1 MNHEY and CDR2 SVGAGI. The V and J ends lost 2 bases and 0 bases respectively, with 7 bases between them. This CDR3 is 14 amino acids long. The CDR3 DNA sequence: TGTGCCAGCAGTTACGGCAGGGTGAACACTGAAGCTTTCTTT. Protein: CASSYGRVNTEAFF.

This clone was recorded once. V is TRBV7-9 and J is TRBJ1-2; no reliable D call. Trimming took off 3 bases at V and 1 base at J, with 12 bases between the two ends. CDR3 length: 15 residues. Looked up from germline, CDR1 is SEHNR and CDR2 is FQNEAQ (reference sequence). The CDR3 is CASSFGLSGNYGYTF. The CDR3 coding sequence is TGTGCCAGCAGCTTCGGTTTAAGTGGTAACTATGGCTACACCTTC. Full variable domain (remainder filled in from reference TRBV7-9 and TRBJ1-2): DTGVSQNPRHKITKRGQNVTFRCDPISEHNRLYWYRQTLGQGPEFLTYFQNEAQLEKSRLLSDRFSAERPKGSFSTLEIQRTEQGDSAMYLCASSFGLSGNYGYTFGSGTRLTVV.

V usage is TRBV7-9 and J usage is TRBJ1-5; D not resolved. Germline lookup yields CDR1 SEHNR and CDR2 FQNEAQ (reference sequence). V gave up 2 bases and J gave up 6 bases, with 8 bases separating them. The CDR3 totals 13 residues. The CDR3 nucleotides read TGTGCCAGCAGCTTAAGGGCTTTTCAGCCCCAGCATTTT. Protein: CASSLRAFQPQHF.

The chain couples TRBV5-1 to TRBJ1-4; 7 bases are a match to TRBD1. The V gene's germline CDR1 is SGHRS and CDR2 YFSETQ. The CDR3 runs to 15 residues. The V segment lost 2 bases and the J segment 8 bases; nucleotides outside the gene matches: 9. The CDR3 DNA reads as TGCGCCAGCAGCTTCCAACAGGGGACGAGAGAAAAACTGTTTTTT. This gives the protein CASSFQQGTREKLFF.

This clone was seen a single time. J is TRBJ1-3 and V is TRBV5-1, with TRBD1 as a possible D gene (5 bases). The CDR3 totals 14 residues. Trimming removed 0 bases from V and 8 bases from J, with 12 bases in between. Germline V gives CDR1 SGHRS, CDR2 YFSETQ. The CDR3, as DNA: TGCGCCAGCAGCTTGGTTGGCAGGGTTGACACCATATATTTT. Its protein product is CASSLVGRVDTIYF. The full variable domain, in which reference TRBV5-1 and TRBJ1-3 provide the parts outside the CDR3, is KAGVTQTPRYLIKTRGQQVTLSCSPISGHRSVSWYQQTPGQGLQFLFEYFSETQRNKGNFPGRFSGRQFSNSRSEMNVSTLELGDSALYLCASSLVGRVDTIYFGEGSWLTVV.

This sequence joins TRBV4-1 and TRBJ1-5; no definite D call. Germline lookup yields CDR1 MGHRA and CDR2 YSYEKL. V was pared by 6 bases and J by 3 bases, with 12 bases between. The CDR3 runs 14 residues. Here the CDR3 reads CASSLGNPNQPQHF. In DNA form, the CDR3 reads TGCGCCAGCAGTCTAGGAAATCCCAATCAGCCCCAGCATTTT.

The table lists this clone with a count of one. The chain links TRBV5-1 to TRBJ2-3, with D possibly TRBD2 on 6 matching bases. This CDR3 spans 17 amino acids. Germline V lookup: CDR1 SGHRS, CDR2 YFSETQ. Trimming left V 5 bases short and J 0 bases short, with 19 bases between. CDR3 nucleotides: TGCGCCAGCAGTGGTAGCGGACCCACCCCTAGCACAGATACGCAGTATTTT. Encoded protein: CASSGSGPTPSTDTQYF.

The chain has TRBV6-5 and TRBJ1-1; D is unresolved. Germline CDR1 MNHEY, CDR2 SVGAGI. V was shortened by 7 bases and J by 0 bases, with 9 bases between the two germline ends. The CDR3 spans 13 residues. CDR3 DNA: TGTGCCAGCAAAAAGGGTTTGAACACTGAAGCTTTCTTT. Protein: CASKKGLNTEAFF.

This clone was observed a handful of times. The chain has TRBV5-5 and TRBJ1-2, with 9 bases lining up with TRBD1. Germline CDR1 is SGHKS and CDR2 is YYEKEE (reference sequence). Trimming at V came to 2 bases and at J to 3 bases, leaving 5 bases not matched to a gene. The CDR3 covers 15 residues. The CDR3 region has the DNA TGTGCCAGCAGCTTCCGGGACAGGGCTGACTATGGCTACACCTTC. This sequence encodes CASSFRDRADYGYTF.

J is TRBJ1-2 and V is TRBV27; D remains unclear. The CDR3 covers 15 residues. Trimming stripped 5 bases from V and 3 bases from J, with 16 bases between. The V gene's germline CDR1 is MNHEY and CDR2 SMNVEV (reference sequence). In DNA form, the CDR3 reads TGTGCCAGCAGTGCCTCCGGACGTGGGGACTATGGCTACACCTTC. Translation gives CASSASGRGDYGYTF.

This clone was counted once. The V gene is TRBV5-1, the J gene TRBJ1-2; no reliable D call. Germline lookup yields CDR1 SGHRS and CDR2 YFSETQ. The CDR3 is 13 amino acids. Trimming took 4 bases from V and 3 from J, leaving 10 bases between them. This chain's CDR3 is CASSRADYYGYTF. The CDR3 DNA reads TGCGCCAGCAGCCGGGCGGATTACTATGGCTACACCTTC. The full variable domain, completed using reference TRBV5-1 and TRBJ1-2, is KAGVTQTPRYLIKTRGQQVTLSCSPISGHRSVSWYQQTPGQGLQFLFEYFSETQRNKGNFPGRFSGRQFSNSRSEMNVSTLELGDSALYLCASSRADYYGYTFGSGTRLTVV.

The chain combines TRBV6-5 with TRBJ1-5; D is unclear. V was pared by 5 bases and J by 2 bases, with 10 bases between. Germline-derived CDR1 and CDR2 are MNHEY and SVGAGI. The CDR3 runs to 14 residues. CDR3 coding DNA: TGTGCCAGCAGTCCCGACGCCGGCAATCAGCCCCAGCATTTT. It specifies CASSPDAGNQPQHF.

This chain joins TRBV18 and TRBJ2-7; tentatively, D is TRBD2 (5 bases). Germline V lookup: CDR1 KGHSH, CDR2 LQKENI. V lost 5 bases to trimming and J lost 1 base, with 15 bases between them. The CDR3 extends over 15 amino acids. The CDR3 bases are TGTGCCAGCTCAGCCTCCCCGACGGGATCCTACGAGCAGTACGTC. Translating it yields CASSASPTGSYEQYV.

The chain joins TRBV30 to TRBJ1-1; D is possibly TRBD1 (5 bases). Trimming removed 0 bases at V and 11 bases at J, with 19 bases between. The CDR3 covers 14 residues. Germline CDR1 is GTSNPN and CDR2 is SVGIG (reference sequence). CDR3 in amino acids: CAWSVLGAPESAFF. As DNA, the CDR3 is TGTGCCTGGAGTGTACTCGGGGCCCCCGAGTCCGCTTTCTTT.

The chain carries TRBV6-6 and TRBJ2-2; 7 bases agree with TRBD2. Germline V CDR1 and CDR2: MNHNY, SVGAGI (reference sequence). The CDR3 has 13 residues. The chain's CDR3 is CTSGGTATGELFF. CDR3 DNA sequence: TGTACCTCGGGGGGAACTGCCACCGGGGAGCTGTTTTTT.

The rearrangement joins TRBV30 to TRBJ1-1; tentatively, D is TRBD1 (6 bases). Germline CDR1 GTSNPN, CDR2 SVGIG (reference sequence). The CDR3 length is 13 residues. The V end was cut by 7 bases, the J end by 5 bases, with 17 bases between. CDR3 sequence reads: CASQGGQWTEAFF. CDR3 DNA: TGTGCCTCTCAAGGGGGGCAGTGGACTGAAGCTTTCTTT.

CDR3 nucleotides: TGTGCCAGCTCACCTGGACAGCTCTACACTGAAGCTTTCTTT. Its translation: CASSPGQLYTEAFF. This sequence joins TRBV18 and TRBJ1-1; TRBD1 might be the D (6 bases). V lost 3 bases and J 3 bases, leaving 11 bases between the germline ends. The CDR3 extends over 14 amino acids. Germline V lookup: CDR1 KGHSH, CDR2 LQKENI.

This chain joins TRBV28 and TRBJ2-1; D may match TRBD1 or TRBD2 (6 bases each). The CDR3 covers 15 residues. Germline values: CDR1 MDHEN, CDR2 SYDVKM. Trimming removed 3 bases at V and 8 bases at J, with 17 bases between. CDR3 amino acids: CASSLPGGPGDEQFF. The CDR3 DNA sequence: TGTGCCAGCAGTTTGCCCGGGGGCCCGGGGGATGAGCAGTTCTTC.

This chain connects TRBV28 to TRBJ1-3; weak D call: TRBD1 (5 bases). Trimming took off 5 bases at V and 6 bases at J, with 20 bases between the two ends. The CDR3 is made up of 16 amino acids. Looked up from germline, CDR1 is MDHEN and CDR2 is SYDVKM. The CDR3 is CASSPDRGRGINTIYF. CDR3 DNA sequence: TGTGCCAGCAGTCCAGACCGAGGAAGGGGAATAAACACCATATATTTT.

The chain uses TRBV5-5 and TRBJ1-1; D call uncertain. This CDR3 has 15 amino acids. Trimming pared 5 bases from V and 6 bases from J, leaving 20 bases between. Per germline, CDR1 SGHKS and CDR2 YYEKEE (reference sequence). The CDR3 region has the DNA TGTGCCAGCAGTTACGGCAGTGAGCGGCCCTCTGAAGCTTTCTTT. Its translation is CASSYGSERPSEAFF. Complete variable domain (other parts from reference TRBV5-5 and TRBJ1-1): DAGVTQSPTHLIKTRGQQVTLRCSPISGHKSVSWYQQVLGQGPQFIFQYYEKEERGRGNFPDRFSARQFPNYSSELNVNALLLGDSALYLCASSYGSERPSEAFFGQGTRLTVV.

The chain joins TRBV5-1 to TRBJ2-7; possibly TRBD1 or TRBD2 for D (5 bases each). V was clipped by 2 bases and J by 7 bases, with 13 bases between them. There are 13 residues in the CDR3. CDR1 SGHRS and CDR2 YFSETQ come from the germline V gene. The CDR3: CASSLMTAVEQYF. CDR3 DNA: TGCGCCAGCAGCTTAATGACAGCGGTGGAGCAGTACTTC.

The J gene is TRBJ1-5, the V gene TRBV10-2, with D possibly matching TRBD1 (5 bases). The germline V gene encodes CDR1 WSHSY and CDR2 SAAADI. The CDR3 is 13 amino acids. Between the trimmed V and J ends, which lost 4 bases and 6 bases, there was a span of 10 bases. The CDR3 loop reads CASSVQGSQPQHF. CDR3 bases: TGCGCCAGCAGTGTTCAGGGCTCTCAGCCCCAGCATTTT.

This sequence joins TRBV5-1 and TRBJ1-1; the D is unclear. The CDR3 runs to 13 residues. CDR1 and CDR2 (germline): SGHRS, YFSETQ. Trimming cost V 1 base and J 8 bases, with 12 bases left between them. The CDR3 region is CASSLTPTIEAFF. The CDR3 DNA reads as TGCGCCAGCAGCTTGACCCCCACTATAGAAGCTTTCTTT.

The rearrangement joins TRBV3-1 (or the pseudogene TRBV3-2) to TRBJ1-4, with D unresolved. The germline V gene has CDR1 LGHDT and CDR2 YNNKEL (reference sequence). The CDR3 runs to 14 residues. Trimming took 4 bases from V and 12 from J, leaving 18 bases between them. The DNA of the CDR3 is TGTGCCAGCAGCCCGCCGTTTAGAGAGGGAGAACTGTTTTTT. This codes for CASSPPFREGELFF.

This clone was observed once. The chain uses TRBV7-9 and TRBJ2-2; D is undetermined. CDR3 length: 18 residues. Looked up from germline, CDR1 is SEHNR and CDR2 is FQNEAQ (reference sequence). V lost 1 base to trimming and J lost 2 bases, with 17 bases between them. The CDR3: CASSLVGVKSGNTGELFF. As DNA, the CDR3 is TGTGCCAGCAGCTTAGTGGGTGTAAAATCCGGTAACACCGGGGAGCTGTTTTTT.

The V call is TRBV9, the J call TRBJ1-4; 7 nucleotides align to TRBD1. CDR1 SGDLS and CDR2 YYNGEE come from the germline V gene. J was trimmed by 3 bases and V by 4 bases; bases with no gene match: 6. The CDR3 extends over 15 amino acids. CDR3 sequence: CASSSGQAANEKLFF. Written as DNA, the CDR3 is TGTGCCAGCAGCAGTGGACAGGCGGCTAATGAAAAACTGTTTTTT.

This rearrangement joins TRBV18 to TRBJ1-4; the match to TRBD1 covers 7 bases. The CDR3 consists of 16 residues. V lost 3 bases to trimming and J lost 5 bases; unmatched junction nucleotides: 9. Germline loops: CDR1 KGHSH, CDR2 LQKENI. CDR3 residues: CASSPTDRTKNEKLFF. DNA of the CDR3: TGTGCCAGCTCACCTACGGACAGGACCAAAAATGAAAAACTGTTTTTT. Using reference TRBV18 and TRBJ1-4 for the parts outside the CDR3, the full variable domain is NAGVMQNPRHLVRRRGQEARLRCSPMKGHSHVYWYRQLPEEGLKFMVYLQKENIIDESGMPKERFSAEFPKEGPSILRIQQVVRGDSAAYFCASSPTDRTKNEKLFFGSGTQLSVL.

The CDR3 region is CASRSGDEKLFF. CDR3 nucleotides: TGCGCCAGCAGGTCGGGGGATGAAAAACTGTTTTTT. The chain has TRBV5-1 and TRBJ1-4; D might be TRBD1 (5 bases). CDR1 is SGHRS, CDR2 YFSETQ, per germline. This CDR3 is built from 12 residues. Trimming pared 5 bases from V and 6 bases from J, leaving 8 bases between.